Below, one T cell receptor beta chain is given with its context. Sequencing was performed with immunoSEQ multiplex PCR; in TCRdb, only in-frame clones are kept and a portion is missing. The data contain more than 85,000 clones, 85% to 90% of them singletons. The sample is drawn from a study of blood T cell repertoires in COVID-19. On the study more broadly: Samples representing acute and convalescent COVID-19 were sourced from the United States, Italy and Spain.

V was shortened by 2 bases and J by 3 bases, with 14 bases between the two germline ends. The CDR3 runs to 15 residues. CDR1 and CDR2 (germline): MNHEY, SMNVEV (reference sequence). The V call is TRBV27, the J call TRBJ2-7, with no clear D. The receptor was derived from a man aged 50-60 years with COVID-19, enrolled during active disease. Sample: peripheral blood. Here the CDR3 DNA reads TGTGCCAGCAGTTTAACAGTCCATTCACTCTACGAGCAGTACTTC. It codes for CASSLTVHSLYEQYF.